This T cell receptor beta chain is from a study of regulatory T cells in long-lasting Graves disease. Sample time point: newly diagnosed GD, antithyroid drugs for less than 3 months. Preparation of the TCR library used RNA extracted from PBMCs. According to the study, TCR beta libraries were built with iRepertoire HTBI primers and CDR3-region Arm-PCR. MiXCR, run by TCRdb on the multiplex PCR reads, gives a single entry per CDR3 protein. Of a few hundred thousand distinct CDR3 sequences detected, over 15% appear once; the ten largest clones hold about 32%. V lost 3 bases, J lost 2 bases, and 2 bases stayed unmatched. The germline V gene encodes CDR1 LGHDT and CDR2 YNNKEL (reference sequence). The CDR3 extends over 14 amino acids. In its sample, this clonotype was seen many times. Antigen unknown. Overall study findings and caveats: TRBV28 was favored in persistent disease, as were TRBJ1-2 and TRBJ2-5.

These data were likewise used in another study, on T cells in Graves' hyperthyroidism and ophthalmopathy. That source adds: The HTBI primer set drove a first-round RT-PCR of the TCR CDR3.

This sequence originates from a man aged 35 to 55 with Graves disease. This sequence joins TRBV3-1 and TRBJ2-7; 9 bases agree with TRBD1. The specimen was peripheral blood mononuclear cells (PBMCs), collected at new diagnosis, from a patient treated with antithyroid drugs. CDR3 protein: CASSHWDRAYEQYF. DNA for the CDR3: TGTGCCAGCAGCCATTGGGACAGGGCCTACGAGCAGTACTTC.